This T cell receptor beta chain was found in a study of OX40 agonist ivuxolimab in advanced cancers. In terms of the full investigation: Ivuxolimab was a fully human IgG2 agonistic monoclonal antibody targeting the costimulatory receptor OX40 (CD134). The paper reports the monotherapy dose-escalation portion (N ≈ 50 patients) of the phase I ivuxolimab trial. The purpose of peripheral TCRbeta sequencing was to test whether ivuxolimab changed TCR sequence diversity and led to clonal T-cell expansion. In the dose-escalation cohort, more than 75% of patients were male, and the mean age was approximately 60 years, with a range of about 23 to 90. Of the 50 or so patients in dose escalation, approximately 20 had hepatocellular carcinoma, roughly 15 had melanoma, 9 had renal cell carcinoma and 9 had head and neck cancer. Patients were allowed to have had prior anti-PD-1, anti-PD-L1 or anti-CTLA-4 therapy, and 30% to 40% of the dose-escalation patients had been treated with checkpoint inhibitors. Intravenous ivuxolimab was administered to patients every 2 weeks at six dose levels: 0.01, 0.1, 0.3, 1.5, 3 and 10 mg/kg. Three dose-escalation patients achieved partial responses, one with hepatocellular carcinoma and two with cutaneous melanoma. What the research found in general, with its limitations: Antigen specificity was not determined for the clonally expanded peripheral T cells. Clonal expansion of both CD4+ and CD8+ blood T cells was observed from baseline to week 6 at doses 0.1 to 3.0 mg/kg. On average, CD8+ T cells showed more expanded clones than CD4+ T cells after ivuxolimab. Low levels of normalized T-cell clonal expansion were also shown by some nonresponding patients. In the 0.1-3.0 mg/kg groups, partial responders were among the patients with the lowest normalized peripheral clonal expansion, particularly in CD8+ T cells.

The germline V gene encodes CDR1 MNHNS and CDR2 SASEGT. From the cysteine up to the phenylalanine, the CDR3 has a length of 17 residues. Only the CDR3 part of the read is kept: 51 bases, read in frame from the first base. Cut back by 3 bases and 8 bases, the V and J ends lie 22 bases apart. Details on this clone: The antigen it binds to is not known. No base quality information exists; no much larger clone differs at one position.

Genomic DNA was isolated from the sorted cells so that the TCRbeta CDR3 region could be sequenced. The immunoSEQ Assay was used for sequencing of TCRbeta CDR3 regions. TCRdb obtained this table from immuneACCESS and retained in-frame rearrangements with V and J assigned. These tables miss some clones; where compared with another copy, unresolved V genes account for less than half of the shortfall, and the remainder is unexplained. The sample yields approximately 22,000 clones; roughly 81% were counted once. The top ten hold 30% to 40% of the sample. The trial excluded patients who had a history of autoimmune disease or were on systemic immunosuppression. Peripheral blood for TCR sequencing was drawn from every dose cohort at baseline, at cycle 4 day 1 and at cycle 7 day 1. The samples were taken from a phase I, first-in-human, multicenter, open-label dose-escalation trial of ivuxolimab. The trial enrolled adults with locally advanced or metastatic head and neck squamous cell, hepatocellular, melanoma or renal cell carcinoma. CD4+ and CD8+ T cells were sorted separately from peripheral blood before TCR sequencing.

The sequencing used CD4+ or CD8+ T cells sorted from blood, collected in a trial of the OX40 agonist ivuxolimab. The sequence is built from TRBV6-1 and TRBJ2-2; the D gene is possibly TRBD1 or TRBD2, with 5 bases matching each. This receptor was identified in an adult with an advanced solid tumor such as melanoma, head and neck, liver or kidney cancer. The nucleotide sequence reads TGTGCCAGCAGTGACGGGGAGACAGACCGTAGTAAGGGGGAGCTGTTTTTT. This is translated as CASSDGETDRSKGELFF.